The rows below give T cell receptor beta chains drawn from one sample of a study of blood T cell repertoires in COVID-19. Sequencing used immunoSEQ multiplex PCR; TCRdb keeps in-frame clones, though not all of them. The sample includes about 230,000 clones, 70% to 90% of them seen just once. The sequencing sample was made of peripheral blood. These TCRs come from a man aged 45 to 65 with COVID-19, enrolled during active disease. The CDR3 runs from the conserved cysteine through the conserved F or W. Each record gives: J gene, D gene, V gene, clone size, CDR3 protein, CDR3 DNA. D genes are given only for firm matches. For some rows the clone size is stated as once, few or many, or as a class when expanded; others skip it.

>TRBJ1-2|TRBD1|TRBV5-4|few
CASSLDTGGVGYGYTF
TGTGCCAGCAGCTTGGATACAGGGGGGGTCGGCTATGGCTACACCTTC
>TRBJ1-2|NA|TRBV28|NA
CASSLRANYGYTF
TGTGCCAGCAGTTTACGTGCTAACTATGGCTACACCTTC
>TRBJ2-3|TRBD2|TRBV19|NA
CASSTQRLAGSTDTQYF
TGTGCCAGTAGTACCCAGAGACTAGCGGGAAGCACAGATACGCAGTATTTT
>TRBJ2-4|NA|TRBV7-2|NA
CASSSGSSHIQYF
TGTGCCAGCAGCTCCGGTAGCTCCCACATTCAGTACTTC
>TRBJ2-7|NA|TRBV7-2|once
CASSLGQGTYEQYF
TGTGCCAGCAGCTTGGGGCAGGGAACCTACGAGCAGTACTTC
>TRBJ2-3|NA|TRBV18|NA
CASSPPSPGLYADTQYF
TGTGCCAGCTCACCACCTTCTCCAGGACTATATGCAGATACGCAGTATTTT
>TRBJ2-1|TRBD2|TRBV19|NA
CASKTSGTTSQFF
TGTGCCAGTAAAACTAGCGGGACGACCTCACAGTTCTTC
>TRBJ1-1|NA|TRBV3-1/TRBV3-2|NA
CASSLHGTTGANTEAFF
TGTGCCAGCAGCCTACATGGTACAACAGGAGCGAACACTGAAGCTTTCTTT
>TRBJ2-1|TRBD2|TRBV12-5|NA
CASGLPLTSGRHNEQFF
TGTGCTAGTGGTTTACCCCTGACTAGCGGGAGACACAATGAGCAGTTCTTC
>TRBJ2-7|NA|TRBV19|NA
CASSPGRGSSYEQYF
TGTGCCAGTAGCCCCGGCAGGGGATCATCCTACGAGCAGTACTTC
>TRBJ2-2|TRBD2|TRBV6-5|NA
CASSYLAGVAGELFF
TGTGCCAGCAGTTACCTAGCGGGAGTGGCCGGGGAGCTGTTTTTT
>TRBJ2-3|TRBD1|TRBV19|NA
CASSAEGQGVASTDTQYF
TGTGCCAGTAGTGCAGAGGGACAGGGAGTGGCTAGCACAGATACGCAGTATTTT
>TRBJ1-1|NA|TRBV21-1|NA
CASSKHRVLYIVNTEAFF
TGTGCCAGCAGCAAACACAGGGTTCTATATATCGTGAACACTGAAGCTTTCTTT
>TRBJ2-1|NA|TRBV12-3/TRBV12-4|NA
CASSLLRYFEQFF
TGTGCCAGCAGTTTATTACGGTACTTTGAGCAGTTCTTC
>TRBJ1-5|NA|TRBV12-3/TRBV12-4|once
CASSSGGPQHF
TGTGCCAGCAGTTCGGGGGGGCCCCAGCATTTT
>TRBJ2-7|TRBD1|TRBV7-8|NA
CASSPTGGRTGEQYF
TGTGCCAGCAGCCCCACAGGGGGCCGCACTGGGGAGCAGTACTTC
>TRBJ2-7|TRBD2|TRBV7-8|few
CASSLRPRGAYEQYF
TGTGCCAGCAGCTTACGGCCGCGGGGGGCCTACGAGCAGTACTTC
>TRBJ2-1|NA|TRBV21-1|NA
CASSNGEGGSYNEQFF
TGTGCCAGCAGCAATGGGGAGGGAGGGTCCTACAATGAGCAGTTCTTC
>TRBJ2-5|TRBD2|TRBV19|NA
CASSIAGTRVETQYF
TGTGCCAGTAGTATAGCTGGGACTAGGGTGGAGACCCAGTACTTC
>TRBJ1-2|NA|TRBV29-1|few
CSVEEPGIVDGYTF
TGCAGCGTTGAAGAGCCAGGGATTGTGGATGGCTACACCTTC
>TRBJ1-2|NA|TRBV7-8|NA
CASRQGMGYGYTF
TGTGCCAGCCGGCAGGGGATGGGCTATGGCTACACCTTC
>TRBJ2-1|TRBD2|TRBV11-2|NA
CASSLSYSGRLNNEQFF
TGTGCCAGCAGCTTATCCTATAGCGGGAGGCTTAACAATGAGCAGTTCTTC
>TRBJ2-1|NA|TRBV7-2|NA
CASSPWQGHNEQFF
TGTGCCAGCAGCCCCTGGCAGGGGCACAATGAGCAGTTCTTC
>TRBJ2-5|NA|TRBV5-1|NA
CASSLTGRWETQYF
TGCGCCAGCAGCCTAACAGGTAGATGGGAGACCCAGTACTTC
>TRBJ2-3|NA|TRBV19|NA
CASSHLSSGRTDTQYF
TGTGCCAGTAGCCACCTCTCGAGCGGACGCACAGATACGCAGTATTTT
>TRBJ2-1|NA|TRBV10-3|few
CAISDRGRGYNEQFF
TGTGCCATCAGTGACCGGGGTAGGGGGTACAATGAGCAGTTCTTC